The clone carrying this T cell receptor (beta chain) has more than one count but fewer than ten. V was trimmed by 5 bases and J by 0 bases, leaving 10 bases between them. The CDR3 is 15 residues long. This specimen comes from a study of patients and donors after allogeneic stem cell transplantation. In TCRdb, the RT-PCR reads were re-called with MiXCR into one record per CDR3 protein. The repertoire includes approximately 160,000 distinct CDR3 sequences, approximately 31% of them detected once, and 2.5% to 3.5% sits in the top ten. The sample was blood, either unsorted or a sorted T cell fraction (not recorded which). This sequence was found in a human donor who was either an allogeneic HSCT recipient or a stem cell or donor lymphocyte infusion donor (not recorded which). It is not recorded whose cells these are; they may come from a transplant donor. The chain couples TRBV12-3 or TRBV12-4 to TRBJ2-2, with D perhaps matching TRBD1 or TRBD2 (6 bases each). Here the CDR3 reads CASSPGGSNTGELFF. DNA of the CDR3: TGTGCCAGCAGTCCCGGGGGCTCGAACACCGGGGAGCTGTTTTTT.